This T cell receptor (beta chain) was identified in a study of blood T cell repertoires in COVID-19. Across the study: COVID-19 samples collected from the United States, Italy and Spain covered acute and convalescent phases. T cells, B-cell-depleted T cells, or PBMCs supplied cDNA or gDNA.

Study processing details: Amplification with reference gene primers provided the estimates of nucleated cell counts. Sequencing was performed with immunoSEQ multiplex PCR; in TCRdb, only in-frame clones are kept and a portion is missing. V and J calls and clone size come straight from that table; D and trimming were deduced from the DNA. Counted here are 25,000 to 30,000 clones, 84% occurring once; the ten biggest clones make up around a sixth. V lost 3 bases and J lost 5, with 7 bases in between. Germline V gene sequence: CDR1 SQVTM, CDR2 ANQGSEA. CDR3 length: 11 residues. This chain links TRBV29-1 with TRBJ2-5; D is possibly TRBD1 (5 bases). The receptor comes from a man aged 70-80 years with active COVID-19. The sequenced sample consisted of peripheral blood. This chain's CDR3 is CSVDRVETQYF. Here the CDR3 DNA reads TGCAGCGTTGACAGGGTGGAGACCCAGTACTTC.